This T cell receptor (beta chain) was recorded in a study of identical twins. The V and J ends lost 6 bases and 2 bases respectively, with 10 bases between them. CDR3 length equals 13 residues. From germline, CDR1 is MNHEY and CDR2 SVGEGT. In regard to this clonotype: Its antigen is unidentified.

General observations from the study: Instead of following the same donors, the conclusions were based on cross-sectional statistical analysis.

In TCRdb, the 5' RACE reads were re-called with MiXCR into one record per CDR3 protein. The top ten clones hold about 2.7% of a sample with about 470,000 distinct CDR3 sequences, less than 25% of them seen once. These data also featured in a second study, about T cells expressing NK-cell markers.

Specimen: CD4+ T cells sorted from blood. The clonotype originates from a woman younger than 30 in good health. V is TRBV6-2 or TRBV6-3 and J is TRBJ2-5; D not certain. CDR3 bases: TGTGCCAGCAGACGGATAGTTCAAGAGACCCAGTACTTC. This sequence encodes CASRRIVQETQYF.